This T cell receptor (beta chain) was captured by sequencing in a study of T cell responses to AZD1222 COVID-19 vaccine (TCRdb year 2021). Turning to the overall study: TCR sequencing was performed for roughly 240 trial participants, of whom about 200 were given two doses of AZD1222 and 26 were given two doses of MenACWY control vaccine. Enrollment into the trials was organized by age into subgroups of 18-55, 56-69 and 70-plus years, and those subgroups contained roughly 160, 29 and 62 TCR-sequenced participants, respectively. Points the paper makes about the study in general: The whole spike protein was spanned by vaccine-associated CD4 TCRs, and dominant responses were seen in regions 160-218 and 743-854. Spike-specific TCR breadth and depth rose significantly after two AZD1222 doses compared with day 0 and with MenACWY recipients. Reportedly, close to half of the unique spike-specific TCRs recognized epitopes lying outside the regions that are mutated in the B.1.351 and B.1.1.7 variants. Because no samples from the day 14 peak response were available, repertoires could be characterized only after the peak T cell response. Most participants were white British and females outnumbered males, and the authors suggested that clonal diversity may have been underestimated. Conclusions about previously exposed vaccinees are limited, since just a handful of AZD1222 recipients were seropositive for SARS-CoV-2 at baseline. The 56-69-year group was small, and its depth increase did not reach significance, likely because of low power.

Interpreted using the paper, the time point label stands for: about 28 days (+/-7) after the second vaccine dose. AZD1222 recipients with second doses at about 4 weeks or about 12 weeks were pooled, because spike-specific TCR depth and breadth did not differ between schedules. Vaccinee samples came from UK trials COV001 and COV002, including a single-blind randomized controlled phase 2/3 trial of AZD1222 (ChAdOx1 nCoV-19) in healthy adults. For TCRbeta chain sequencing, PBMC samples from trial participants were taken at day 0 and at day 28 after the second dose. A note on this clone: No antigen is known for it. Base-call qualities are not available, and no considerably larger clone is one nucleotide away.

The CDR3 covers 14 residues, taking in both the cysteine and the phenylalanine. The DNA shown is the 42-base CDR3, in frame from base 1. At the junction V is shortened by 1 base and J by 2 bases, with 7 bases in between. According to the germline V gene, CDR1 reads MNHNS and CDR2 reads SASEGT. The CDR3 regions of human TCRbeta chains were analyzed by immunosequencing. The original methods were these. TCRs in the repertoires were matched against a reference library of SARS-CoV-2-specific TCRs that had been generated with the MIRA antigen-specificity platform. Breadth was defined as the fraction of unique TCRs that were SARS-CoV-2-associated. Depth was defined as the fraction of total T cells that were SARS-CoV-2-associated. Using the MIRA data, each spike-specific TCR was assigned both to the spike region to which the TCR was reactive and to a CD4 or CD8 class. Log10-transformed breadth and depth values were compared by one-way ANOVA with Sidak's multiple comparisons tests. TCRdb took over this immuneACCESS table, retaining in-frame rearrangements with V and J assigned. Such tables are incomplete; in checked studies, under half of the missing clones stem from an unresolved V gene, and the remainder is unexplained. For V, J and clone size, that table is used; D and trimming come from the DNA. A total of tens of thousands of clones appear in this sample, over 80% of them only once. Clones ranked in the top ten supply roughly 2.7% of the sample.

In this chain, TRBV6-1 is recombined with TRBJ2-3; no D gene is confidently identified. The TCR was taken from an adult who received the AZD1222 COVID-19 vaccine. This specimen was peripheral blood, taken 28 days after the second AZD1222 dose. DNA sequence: TGTGCCAGCAGTGAAGAGGGATTCACAGATACGCAGTATTTT. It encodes CASSEEGFTDTQYF.